The 14 T cell receptor beta chains reported below all come from one sample, sequenced in a study of cytomegalovirus exposure and HLA in healthy donors (TCRdb year 2017). Library construction relied on the immunoSEQ multiplex PCR assay. For the multiplex PCR, a mixture combining 60 forward primers for TCR Vbeta segments and 13 reverse primers for TCR Jbeta segments was used. Not all clones reach the TCRdb copy of this immuneACCESS table, which keeps in-frame sequences only. Checked studies attribute under half of the gap to unresolved V genes and leave the rest unexplained. The sample table records over 100,000 clones; 70% to 75% of these occur just once. Approximately 7.8% of the sample comes from the top ten. The sequenced material came from PBMCs. These receptors all stem from a male donor in good health and CMV-seronegative.

The gene calls are TRBV27 and TRBJ1-1, with D tentatively TRBD1 (6 bases). Germline V gives CDR1 MNHEY, CDR2 SMNVEV (reference sequence). Trimming took off 8 bases at V and 4 bases at J, with 17 bases between the two ends. The CDR3 spans 14 residues. CDR3 coding DNA: TGTGCCAGCGCTGACCACAGGGTACCCACTGAAGCTTTCTTT. Residues: CASADHRVPTEAFF.

Only a few counts were recorded for this clone. This sequence joins TRBV6-1 and TRBJ2-1; 9 bases match TRBD2. The length of the CDR3 is 15 residues. V shed 8 bases, J shed 4 bases, and the junction held 9 bases outside the gene matches. Germline values: CDR1 MNHNS, CDR2 SASEGT. The CDR3: CASVMTSGGYNEQFF. CDR3 DNA: TGTGCCAGCGTCATGACTAGCGGCGGATACAATGAGCAGTTCTTC.

The rearrangement links TRBV14 to TRBJ2-7; TRBD2 aligns across 10 bases. The CDR3 is 17 residues long. Trimming at V came to 4 bases and at J to 5 bases, leaving 14 bases not matched to a gene. Germline CDR1 reads SGHDN; CDR2 reads FVKESK. The CDR3 spells CASSPTEREGRSDEQYF. The DNA of the CDR3 is TGTGCCAGCAGCCCCACGGAGCGGGAGGGCAGATCGGACGAGCAGTACTTC.

The J gene is TRBJ2-5, the V gene TRBV5-6, with TRBD1 matching over 7 bases. The DNA end lines up better with TRBJ2-7; the J call may be wrong. From germline, CDR1 is SGHDT and CDR2 YYEEEE. This CDR3 has 15 amino acids. The CDR3 sequence: CASSGTGAFPYEQYF. The CDR3 region has the DNA TGTGCCAGCAGCGGAACAGGGGCTTTTCCTTACGAGCAGTACTTC.

This chain joins TRBV28 and TRBJ2-7, with a weak D call TRBD1 (5 bases). Germline V gene lookup returns CDR1 MDHEN and CDR2 SYDVKM. V was trimmed by 4 bases and J by 6 bases, leaving 19 bases between them. This CDR3 contains 15 residues. CDR3 residues: CASSSSGRGIAEQYF. The CDR3, as DNA: TGTGCCAGCAGTTCGTCAGGGCGCGGAATCGCCGAGCAGTACTTC.

This clone was seen a few times. V is TRBV11-2 and J is TRBJ1-2, with a tentative D call TRBD1 (5 bases). Germline CDR1 SGHAT, CDR2 FQNNGV. This CDR3 has 15 amino acids. Trimming pared 5 bases from V and 7 bases from J, leaving 20 bases between. The CDR3 sequence: CASSDTGGPSRGYTF. CDR3 DNA sequence: TGTGCCAGCAGCGATACAGGCGGCCCCTCGCGTGGCTACACCTTC. The entire variable domain, with the rest obtained from reference TRBV11-2 and TRBJ1-2, is as follows: EAGVAQSPRYKIIEKRQSVAFWCNPISGHATLYWYQQILGQGPKLLIQFQNNGVVDDSQLPKDRFSAERLKGVDSTLKIQPAKLEDSAVYLCASSDTGGPSRGYTFGSGTRLTVV.

This chain uses TRBV5-8 with TRBJ2-5; D uncertain. The J call may be wrong; the DNA end is better matched by TRBJ2-7. Germline CDR1 reads SGHTS; CDR2 reads YDEGEE. This CDR3 is built from 11 residues. The chain's CDR3 is CASSFLYEQYF. The CDR3, as DNA: TGTGCCAGCAGCTTTTTGTACGAGCAGTACTTC.

This chain uses TRBV27 with TRBJ1-3, with D unresolved. CDR1 and CDR2 from the germline V gene are MNHEY and SMNVEV (reference sequence). This CDR3 has 13 amino acids. The V and J ends lost 8 bases and 0 bases respectively, with 8 bases between them. CDR3 sequence reads: CASSPDSGNTIYF. Written as DNA, the CDR3 is TGTGCCAGCTCCCCAGACTCTGGAAACACCATATATTTT.

This clone was seen only a few times. V is TRBV6-1 and J is TRBJ2-7; the D gene is possibly TRBD2 (5 bases). Germline CDR1 is MNHNS and CDR2 is SASEGT. This CDR3 has 14 residues. The V and J ends lost 2 bases and 7 bases respectively, with 15 bases between them. CDR3 sequence: CASSESGVAGEQYF. Here the CDR3 DNA reads TGTGCCAGCAGTGAAAGTGGGGTGGCGGGTGAGCAGTACTTC.

This chain joins TRBV28 and TRBJ1-5; D remains unclear. Germline CDR1 is MDHEN and CDR2 is SYDVKM. The CDR3 is 12 residues long. V lost 5 bases and J 8 bases, leaving 10 bases between the germline ends. Here the CDR3 reads CASSTSRKPQHF. The CDR3 DNA is TGTGCCAGCAGTACATCACGCAAGCCCCAGCATTTT.

V is TRBV9 and J is TRBJ2-5; the D gene is possibly TRBD2 (7 bases). The length of the CDR3 is 17 residues. Germline assignment: CDR1 SGDLS and CDR2 YYNGEE. V lost 4 bases, J lost 4 bases, and 23 bases lay in between. The CDR3 nucleotides read TGTGCCAGCAGCACCCGAAAAGGGGGGGGAAGGGGAGAGACCCAGTACTTC. This gives the protein CASSTRKGGGRGETQYF.

The chain links TRBV2 to TRBJ1-5; D remains ambiguous. The CDR3 extends over 15 amino acids. V lost 7 bases, J lost 0 bases, and 13 bases lay in between. Germline V gene data show CDR1 as SNHLY and CDR2 as FYNNEI. The CDR3 DNA follows: TGTGCCAGCACCGAGCCCGGTTCTAGCAATCAGCCCCAGCATTTT. Residues: CASTEPGSSNQPQHF.

This clone was counted a few times. The V gene is TRBV30, the J gene TRBJ1-1; no reliable D call. Per germline, CDR1 GTSNPN and CDR2 SVGIG (reference sequence). V was cut by 0 bases and J by 3 bases, with 5 bases left in between. The CDR3 totals 12 residues. CDR3 sequence: CAWSVRDTEAFF. The CDR3 nucleotides are TGTGCCTGGAGTGTACGAGACACTGAAGCTTTCTTT.

In its sample, this clone was seen once. The J gene is TRBJ2-7, the V gene TRBV4-2, with 7 nucleotides matching TRBD2. V shed 3 bases, J shed 0 bases, and the junction held 8 bases outside the gene matches. The CDR3 is 16 residues long. Germline V CDR1 and CDR2: LGHNA, YNFKEQ. CDR3 nucleotides: TGTGCCAGCAGCCAGTCGACGGGGGGAAACTCCTACGAGCAGTACTTC. It is translated as CASSQSTGGNSYEQYF.